These 4 T cell receptor beta chains share one sample of origin, sequenced in a study of blood T cells in healthy people across ages. Then a second PCR, running roughly 7 to 11 cycles, was carried out with a sample-barcoded 5' primer and a J-beta primer mix. TCRdb processed the 5' RACE reads anew with MiXCR; each CDR3 protein has one entry. The sample holds fewer than 2,000,000 distinct CDR3 sequences, roughly 43% seen once. The specimen was blood. These receptors were collected from a human donor in good health.

This clonotype was picked up a small number of times. The V call is TRBV27, the J call TRBJ1-5, with D possibly being TRBD1 (5 bases). This CDR3 contains 15 residues. CDR1 and CDR2 (germline): MNHEY, SMNVEV (reference sequence). The V end lost 6 bases, the J end lost 5 bases, and 17 bases lay between the germline ends. The CDR3 loop reads CASSRGGKGDQPQHF. The CDR3 bases are TGTGCCAGCAGCCGGGGGGGGAAGGGAGATCAGCCCCAGCATTTT.

A note on this clonotype: This may be a read error, as it is one base from a much larger clone. V is TRBV4-3 and J is TRBJ2-2, with 10 bases fitting TRBD1. Germline V gene sequence: CDR1 LGHNA, CDR2 YSLEER. The CDR3 totals 15 residues. Trimming at V came to 0 bases and at J to 6 bases, leaving 1 base not matched to a gene. The CDR3 region is CASSQEGTGAGELFF. CDR3 coding DNA: TGCGCCAGCAGCCAAGAGGGGACAGGGGCCGGGGAGCTGTTTTTT.

The gene calls are TRBV29-1 and TRBJ2-5; no clear D. CDR1 and CDR2 (germline): SQVTM, ANQGSEA. The CDR3 contains 16 residues. The V and J ends lost 0 bases and 4 bases respectively, with 18 bases between them. The CDR3 region is CSVEDQLGLPGETQYF. DNA of the CDR3: TGCAGCGTTGAAGATCAGCTGGGCCTCCCCGGAGAGACCCAGTACTTC. The whole variable domain, filled in from reference TRBV29-1 and TRBJ2-5, reads SAVISQKPSRDICQRGTSLTIQCQVDSQVTMMFWYRQQPGQSLTLIATANQGSEATYESGFVIDKFPISRPNLTFSTLTVSNMSPEDSSIYLCSVEDQLGLPGETQYFGPGTRLLVL.

The CDR3 DNA reads as TGCGCCAGCAGCCAAACACCGGGGCCAAACAATGAGCAGTTCTTC. This codes for CASSQTPGPNNEQFF. The genes are TRBV4-3 and TRBJ2-1; D is possibly TRBD1 or TRBD2 (5 bases each). Per the germline V gene, CDR1 is LGHNA and CDR2 is YSLEER. V shed 2 bases and J shed 5 bases, with 13 bases lying between them. The CDR3 contains 15 residues.